Given below is one TCR beta chain in context. The CDR3 has 14 residues. With 0 bases removed from V and 2 bases from J, the gap between germline ends came to 9 bases. Per germline, CDR1 SGHRS and CDR2 YFSETQ. The data are from a study of blood T cell repertoires in COVID-19. Overall study: Among Cohort 3 donors, those recovered had two negative PCRs, clearance, or symptom resolution. T cells, B-cell-depleted T cells, or PBMCs provided the cDNA or gDNA that served as material.

In the authors' methods: Amplification of reference gene primers provided the estimated nucleated cell counts. The repertoire was sequenced with immunoSEQ multiplex PCR; TCRdb's copy has only in-frame clones and lacks some. D and trimming were read from the DNA, whereas the V and J calls and clone size are those reported in that table. The table includes approximately 360,000 clones, about 90% detected once. Sequencing input: PBMCs or T cells enriched from blood (not recorded which). The V call is TRBV5-1, the J call TRBJ2-7, with a possible D match to TRBD2 (6 bases). The clonotype was recovered from a man between 40 and 49 years old in a cohort exposed to, infected with or recovered from COVID-19 (not recorded which). DNA of the CDR3: TGCGCCAGCAGCTTGGCGGGAGCCGCCTACGAGCAGTACTTC. It translates to CASSLAGAAYEQYF.